Described below is a single T cell receptor (beta chain) sequence and its context. The V and J ends lost 4 bases and 4 bases respectively, with 13 bases between them. The CDR3 is made up of 14 amino acids. Germline CDR1 ENHRY, CDR2 SYGVKD. Sequencing used immunoSEQ multiplex PCR; TCRdb keeps in-frame clones, though not all of them. The table has 2 million to 3 million clones, approximately 94% seen once; the top ten hold approximately 0.35%. The source of the sample is a study of shared clonotypes between healthy human individuals. The chain employs TRBV10-3 and TRBJ1-1; D remains unclear. This sequence was found in a man aged 18 to 29 in good health. Some clones in this sample may be carry-over from other donors' samples. The sequenced sample consisted of naive CD4+ T cells from PBMCs. Noted subset: CD45RA+ positively selected. The CDR3 DNA is TGTGCCATCAGTGCAATTTGGGGTACCACTGAAGCTTTCTTT. Residues: CAISAIWGTTEAFF.